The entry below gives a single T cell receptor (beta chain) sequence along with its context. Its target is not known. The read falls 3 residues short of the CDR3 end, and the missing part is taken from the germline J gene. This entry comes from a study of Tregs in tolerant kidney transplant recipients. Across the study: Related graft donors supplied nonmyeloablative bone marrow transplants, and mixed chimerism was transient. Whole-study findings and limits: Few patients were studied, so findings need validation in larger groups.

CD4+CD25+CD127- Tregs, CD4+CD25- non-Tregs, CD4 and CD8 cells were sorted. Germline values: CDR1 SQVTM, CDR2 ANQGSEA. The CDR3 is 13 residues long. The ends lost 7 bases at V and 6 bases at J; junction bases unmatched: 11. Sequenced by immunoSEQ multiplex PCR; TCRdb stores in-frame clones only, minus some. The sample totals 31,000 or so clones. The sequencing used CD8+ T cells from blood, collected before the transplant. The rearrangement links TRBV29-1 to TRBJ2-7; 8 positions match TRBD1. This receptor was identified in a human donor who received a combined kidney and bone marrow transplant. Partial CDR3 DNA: TGCAGCGCCGCGTGGACAGGGATGGTCGAG. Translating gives CSAAWTGMVE. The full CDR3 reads CSAAWTGMVEQYF.